This TCR beta chain was retrieved from a study of OX40 agonist ivuxolimab in advanced cancers. Profiled with immunoSEQ multiplex PCR; TCRdb holds only in-frame clones, not every one. The sample carries fewer than 65,000 clones, approximately 80% recorded once. This clone was detected a few times. Antigen: not known. The length of the CDR3 is 15 residues. Per germline, CDR1 MNHEY and CDR2 SVGAGI. The ends lost 1 base at V and 7 bases at J; junction bases unmatched: 8. Blood was sampled at baseline, cycle 4 day 1, and cycle 7 day 1. Notes on the study in general: Averaged across samples, CD8+ T cells carried more expanded clones than CD4+ did. The study found among the lowest clonal expansion in partial responders at 0.1-3.0 mg/kg.

This chain joins TRBV6-5 and TRBJ2-7; 9 bases map to TRBD2. This TCR came from an adult with an advanced solid tumor such as melanoma, head and neck, liver or kidney cancer. The sequencing used CD4+ or CD8+ T cells sorted from blood, collected in a trial of the OX40 agonist ivuxolimab. CDR3 loop: CASSYLGRGGQEQYF. CDR3 nucleotide sequence: TGTGCCAGCAGTTACTTGGGGCGGGGGGGCCAAGAGCAGTACTTC.